This T cell receptor beta chain was captured by sequencing in a study of a mutant IDH1 vaccine in newly diagnosed glioma. Study in general: Males made up 62.5% and females about 40% of treated patients, whose mean age was around 41 years. Earlier care involved radiotherapy, temozolomide, or both, and the majority received both.

Study findings and constraints: Pseudoprogression showed no apparent link to changes in top peripheral T cell clonotypes.

Documented time point: baseline, week 1 (first vaccination visit). Stated treatment: pre-vaccination baseline after standard-of-care therapy. This table comes from immunoSEQ multiplex PCR, and its TCRdb copy is limited to in-frame clones, with some not included. The sample gives approximately 54,000 clones, 80% to 90% of which show up once; roughly 19% is in the top ten. Trimming took 4 bases from V and 0 from J, leaving 11 bases between them. The germline V gene encodes CDR1 SGDLS and CDR2 YYNGEE. The CDR3 length is 15 residues. As concerns this clone: The antigen is not known.

The rearrangement links TRBV9 to TRBJ2-1, with a weak D call TRBD2 (6 bases). This TCR derives from a man between 18 and 35 years old with glioma. Sample: PBMCs, taken from a glioma patient treated with radiotherapy, temozolomide or both. This CDR3 is CASSPTGSSYNEQFF. CDR3 in DNA: TGTGCCAGCAGCCCTACCGGGAGCTCCTACAATGAGCAGTTCTTC. The full variable domain, its missing parts supplied by reference TRBV9 and TRBJ2-1, is DSGVTQTPKHLITATGQRVTLRCSPRSGDLSVYWYQQSLDQGLQFLIQYYNGEERAKGNILERFSAQQFPDLHSELNLSSLELGDSALYFCASSPTGSSYNEQFFGPGTRLTVL.